The clone carrying this T cell receptor beta chain was seen a single time. These data originate in a study of blood T cell repertoires in COVID-19. Whole-study context: Acute-phase and convalescent COVID-19 samples originated in the United States, Italy and Spain. Nucleic acid was either cDNA or gDNA, and it came from T cells, B-cell-depleted T cells, or PBMCs.

Assay used: immunoSEQ multiplex PCR; TCRdb lists only in-frame clones, some missing. This sample has 55,000 to 75,000 clones, with around 90% found just once. The length of the CDR3 is 15 residues. In germline, CDR1 is LNHDA, CDR2 SQIVND (reference sequence). The V and J ends lost 4 bases and 9 bases, in that order; junction bases with no gene match: 4. The TCR was taken from a human donor with active COVID-19. The donor label of this sample is uncertain. The chain uses TRBV19 and TRBJ2-1; 15 nucleotides align to TRBD2. Sequenced: peripheral blood. The CDR3 coding sequence is TGTGCCAGTAGTACCGGGACTAGCGGGAGGTTTGAGCAGTTCTTC. It yields the protein CASSTGTSGRFEQFF.